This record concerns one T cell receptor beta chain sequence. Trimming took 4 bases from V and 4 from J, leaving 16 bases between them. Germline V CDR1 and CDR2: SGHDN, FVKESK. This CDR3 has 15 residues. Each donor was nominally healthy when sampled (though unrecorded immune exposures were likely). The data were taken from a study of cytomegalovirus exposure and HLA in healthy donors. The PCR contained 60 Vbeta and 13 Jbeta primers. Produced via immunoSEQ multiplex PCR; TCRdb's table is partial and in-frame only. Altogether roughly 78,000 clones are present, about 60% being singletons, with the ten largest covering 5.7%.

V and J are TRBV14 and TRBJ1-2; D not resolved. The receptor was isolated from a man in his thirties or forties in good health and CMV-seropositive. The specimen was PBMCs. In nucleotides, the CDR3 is TGTGCCAGCAGCCCCCTGGTGGCACCATTCTATGGCTACACCTTC. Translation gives CASSPLVAPFYGYTF.